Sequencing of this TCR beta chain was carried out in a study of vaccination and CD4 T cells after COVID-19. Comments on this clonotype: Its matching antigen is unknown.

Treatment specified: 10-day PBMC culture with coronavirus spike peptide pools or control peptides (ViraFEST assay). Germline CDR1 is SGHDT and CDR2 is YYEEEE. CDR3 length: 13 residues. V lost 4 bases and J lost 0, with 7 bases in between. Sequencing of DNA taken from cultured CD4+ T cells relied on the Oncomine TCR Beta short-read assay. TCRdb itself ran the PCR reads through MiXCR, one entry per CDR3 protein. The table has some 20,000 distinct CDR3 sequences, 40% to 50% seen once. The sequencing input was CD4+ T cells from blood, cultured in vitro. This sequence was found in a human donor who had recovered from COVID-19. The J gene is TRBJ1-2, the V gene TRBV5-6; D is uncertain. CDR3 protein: CASSRVANYGYTF. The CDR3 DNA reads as TGTGCCAGCAGCCGAGTAGCTAACTATGGCTACACCTTC.